This is a list of T cell receptor beta chains from one sample in a study of blood T cells in healthy people across ages. TCRdb called the 5' RACE reads again in MiXCR, with one record for every CDR3 protein. The table shows fewer than 900,000 distinct CDR3 sequences, with about half occurring only once. The sample consisted of blood. Receptors originate from a woman aged 55-70 years in good health. The CDR3 runs from the conserved cysteine through the conserved F or W. D genes are given only for firm matches. The size field is filled for only some rows; it gives once, few, many or a size class.

v_call	clone_size	d_call	j_call	cdr3_nt	cdr3_aa
TRBV3-1	NA	TRBD1	TRBJ1-6	TGTGCCAGCAGCCGGGGACAGGAGTATTCACCCCTCCACTTT	CASSRGQEYSPLHF
TRBV12-3/TRBV12-4	few	NA	TRBJ2-1	TGTGCCAGCAGTTTCAGGACTCTGCTGCGGGAGCAGTTCTTC	CASSFRTLLREQFF
TRBV4-3	NA	TRBD1	TRBJ1-1	TGCGCCAGCAGCAAAGGGACAGGGCAGGGCAACACTGAAGCTTTCTTT	CASSKGTGQGNTEAFF
TRBV7-2	few	NA	TRBJ2-7	TGTGCCAGCAGCTTATCACAGGGCCTCTCCTACGAGCAGTACTTC	CASSLSQGLSYEQYF
TRBV2	few	TRBD1	TRBJ2-2	TGTGCCAGCAGTTTACAGGGGGCTGCGAACACCGGGGAGCTGTTTTTT	CASSLQGAANTGELFF
TRBV12-3/TRBV12-4	few	TRBD1	TRBJ2-1	TGTGCCAGCATCTTAAGGGGGGACAGGGTCGGTGAGCAGTTCTTC	CASILRGDRVGEQFF
TRBV2	NA	NA	TRBJ2-3	TGTGCCAGCAGTGAAGCCCGGGATACGCAGTATTTT	CASSEARDTQYF
TRBV14	NA	NA	TRBJ2-7	TGTGCCAGCAGCCGCCGGACGGCCTCCTACGAGCAGTACTTC	CASSRRTASYEQYF
TRBV7-8	NA	NA	TRBJ2-1	TGTGCCAGCAGCTCCACTTATTCTGTCAATGAGCAGTTCTTC	CASSSTYSVNEQFF
TRBV20-1	NA	NA	TRBJ1-5	TGCAGTGCTAGGCTGATGGATCAGCCCCAGCATTTT	CSARLMDQPQHF
TRBV7-2	NA	NA	TRBJ2-1	TGTGCCAGCAGCTCCTGGGGACAAACCCACAATGAGCAGTTCTTC	CASSSWGQTHNEQFF
TRBV5-1	NA	TRBD2	TRBJ2-5	TGCGCCAGCGCTAGCGGGGCACAAGAGACCCAGTACTTC	CASASGAQETQYF
TRBV7-2	few	NA	TRBJ1-2	TGTGCCAGCAGCTTAAGCAGAATCGGTGGCTACACCTTC	CASSLSRIGGYTF
TRBV7-2	NA	NA	TRBJ2-5	TGTGCCAGCAGCTTTTCAGCGGCATACCAAGAGACCCAGTACTTC	CASSFSAAYQETQYF
TRBV20-1	NA	TRBD1	TRBJ2-2	TGCAGTGCTAGAAATCCCGGGACAGGGGACACCGGGGAGCTGTTTTTT	CSARNPGTGDTGELFF
TRBV5-1	NA	NA	TRBJ2-1	TGCGCCAGCAGCTTGGGAGGTTCGCGTATTTTGAATGAGCAGTTCTTC	CASSLGGSRILNEQFF
TRBV6-2/TRBV6-3	few	NA	TRBJ1-1	TGTGCCAGCAGTTACATGGGGGCCGCTTTCTTT	CASSYMGAAFF
TRBV29-1	NA	NA	TRBJ2-7	TGCAGCGTTGAGGGCTTGAGCTCCTACAATGAGCAGTACTTC	CSVEGLSSYNEQYF
TRBV6-2/TRBV6-3	once	NA	TRBJ2-5	TGTGCCAGCAGTAACCGCCGGGACCAAGAGACCCAGTACTTC	CASSNRRDQETQYF
TRBV12-3/TRBV12-4	NA	NA	TRBJ2-7	TGTGCCAGCAGTTTGGGCAGGGCCTATTACGAGCAGTACTTC	CASSLGRAYYEQYF